This is a list of T cell receptor beta chains from one sample in a study of blood T cell repertoires in COVID-19. Here immunoSEQ multiplex PCR was the method, and the copy in TCRdb shows in-frame clones only, minus some. The sample lists over 250,000 clones, under 90% occurring once. The material sequenced was PBMCs or T cells enriched from blood (not recorded which). The receptors shown here come from a woman in her sixties or seventies who had recovered from COVID-19. Both conserved end residues are part of each CDR3. The D gene is left open where the match is weak. Part of the rows lack a size; the others show once, few, many or a class for expanded clones.

d_call clone_size j_call v_call cdr3_aa cdr3_nt
TRBD1 - TRBJ2-3 TRBV7-3 CASSIPGQGSTDTQYF TGTGCCAGCAGCATCCCGGGACAGGGGAGCACAGATACGCAGTATTTT
- once TRBJ1-2 TRBV14 CASSQVRLGDTNYGYTF TGTGCCAGCAGCCAAGTCCGGTTAGGAGATACTAACTATGGCTACACCTTC
TRBD2 - TRBJ2-1 TRBV14 CASSPTSVYNEQFF TGTGCCAGCAGCCCGACTAGCGTGTACAATGAGCAGTTCTTC
TRBD1 - TRBJ2-2 TRBV27 CASRTGGSGELFF TGTGCCTCCAGGACAGGGGGTAGCGGGGAGCTGTTTTTT
TRBD2 - TRBJ2-2 TRBV9 CASSPGGGFGTGELFF TGTGCCAGCAGTCCGGGGGGAGGCTTTGGCACCGGGGAGCTGTTTTTT
- - TRBJ2-3 TRBV6-5 CASTRMDTQYF TGTGCCAGCACGAGAATGGATACGCAGTATTTT
TRBD1 - TRBJ2-7 TRBV28 CASSSTPGQGDYEQYF TGTGCCAGCAGTTCCACCCCGGGACAGGGAGACTACGAGCAGTACTTC
- - TRBJ1-5 TRBV27 CASSPLGGPQHF TGTGCCAGCAGTCCCCTAGGGGGGCCCCAGCATTTT
TRBD1 - TRBJ1-5 TRBV19 CASSPPPGQGGQPQHF TGTGCCAGTAGTCCCCCTCCGGGACAGGGGGGTCAGCCCCAGCATTTT
TRBD2 - TRBJ2-1 TRBV18 CASSPTSGGPLDEQFF TGTGCCAGCTCACCCACTAGCGGGGGACCCCTCGATGAGCAGTTCTTC
- few TRBJ1-1 TRBV19 CASNPEGTTGSRAFF TGTGCCAGTAACCCGGAGGGCACCACCGGGAGTCGAGCTTTCTTT
TRBD2 - TRBJ2-5 TRBV3-1/TRBV3-2 CASTIAGGGETQYF TGTGCCAGCACCATAGCGGGAGGGGGGGAGACCCAGTACTTC
TRBD1 - TRBJ2-7 TRBV6-1 CASSKANPRTGEVSYEQYF TGTGCCAGCAGTAAAGCGAACCCTCGGACAGGCGAGGTATCCTACGAGCAGTACTTC
TRBD1 once TRBJ1-2 TRBV10-3 CAIKSGQANYGYTF TGTGCCATCAAATCCGGACAGGCGAACTATGGCTACACCTTC
TRBD2 - TRBJ2-1 TRBV11-1 CASSLKRGVSYNEQFF TGTGCCAGCAGCTTAAAGCGGGGGGTCTCCTACAATGAGCAGTTCTTC
TRBD1 once TRBJ1-5 TRBV30 CAWSRTGGSQPQHF TGTGCCTGGAGTAGGACAGGGGGCAGTCAGCCCCAGCATTTT
- few TRBJ2-2 TRBV11-2 CASSLDQGGYSELFF TGTGCCAGCAGCTTAGATCAAGGAGGGTATAGCGAGCTGTTTTTT
TRBD1 - TRBJ2-2 TRBV5-4 CASSPGTGEGGELFF TGTGCCAGCAGCCCAGGGACAGGGGAAGGCGGGGAGCTGTTTTTT
TRBD2 once TRBJ2-1 TRBV9 CASSIGGSGGGSYNEQFF TGTGCCAGCAGCATAGGTGGTAGCGGGGGAGGCTCCTACAATGAGCAGTTCTTC
- - TRBJ2-1 TRBV7-2 CASGWGGVEQFF TGTGCCAGCGGATGGGGCGGGGTTGAGCAGTTCTTC
TRBD2 - TRBJ2-1 TRBV6-5 CASRLAGDEQFF TGTGCCAGCAGATTAGCGGGGGACGAGCAGTTCTTC
- - TRBJ1-6 TRBV30 CAWSVKQSSYNSPLHF TGTGCCTGGAGTGTAAAACAGAGCTCCTATAATTCACCCCTCCACTTT
- - TRBJ1-6 TRBV11-2 CASSLGAMGGPLHF TGTGCCAGCAGCTTAGGAGCAATGGGGGGACCCCTCCACTTT
- few TRBJ1-1 TRBV6-4 CASSMGHNHLWAFF TGTGCCAGCAGTATGGGACACAACCACCTCTGGGCTTTCTTT
TRBD2 - TRBJ2-5 TRBV2 CASRTGGGTQYF TGTGCCAGCAGGACGGGGGGAGGGACCCAGTACTTC
TRBD1 - TRBJ2-7 TRBV29-1 CSVGDRDRSYEQYF TGCAGCGTAGGAGACCGGGACAGGAGCTACGAGCAGTACTTC
- - TRBJ1-3 TRBV5-5 CASSLGTGGNTIYF TGTGCCAGCAGCTTGGGCACAGGGGGAAACACCATATATTTT
TRBD1 - TRBJ2-7 TRBV10-1 CASSPGTDEQYF TGCGCCAGCAGCCCCGGGACAGATGAGCAGTACTTC